A single sample gave rise to the 18 T cell receptor beta chains below, sequenced in a study of cytomegalovirus exposure and HLA in healthy donors. The PCR used 60 Vbeta and 13 Jbeta primers. The method was immunoSEQ multiplex PCR; TCRdb's version includes in-frame clones alone and lacks a portion of them. The sample records approximately 150,000 clones, about a tenth being singletons. What was sequenced was PBMCs. The receptors were sampled from a male donor in good health and CMV-seronegative.

The sample holds a few counts of this clone. The gene calls are TRBV6-6 and TRBJ2-1, with D perhaps matching TRBD2 (5 bases). The germline CDR1 and CDR2 sequences are MNHNY and SVGAGI (reference sequence). With 4 bases removed from V and 4 bases from J, the gap between germline ends came to 14 bases. CDR3 size: 15 residues. The CDR3 loop reads CASSWGAAGYNEQFF. In DNA, the CDR3 is TGTGCCAGCAGTTGGGGAGCGGCCGGGTACAATGAGCAGTTCTTC.

This chain links TRBV5-1 with TRBJ1-1; TRBD1 matches at 8 bases. J lost 4 bases, V lost 3 bases, and 11 bases had no gene match. CDR3 length equals 16 residues. The V gene's germline CDR1 is SGHRS and CDR2 YFSETQ. As DNA, the CDR3 is TGCGCCAGCAGCTACTTAGGACAGGGCGGAGGCACTGAAGCTTTCTTT. This gives the protein CASSYLGQGGGTEAFF.

This clone has only a few counts. This CDR3 reads CASSQGLTSGYQETQYF. The CDR3 nucleotides are TGCGCCAGCAGCCAAGGTTTGACTAGCGGGTACCAAGAGACCCAGTACTTC. The gene calls are TRBV4-1 and TRBJ2-5, with 10 bases lining up with TRBD2. Trimming removed 1 base from V and 0 bases from J; junction bases left unmatched: 5. The CDR3 covers 17 residues. The V gene's germline CDR1 is MGHRA and CDR2 YSYEKL.

The J gene is TRBJ1-4, the V gene TRBV19; D unresolved. The CDR3 sequence is 16 residues long. Trimming stripped 6 bases from V and 7 bases from J, with 21 bases between. Germline values: CDR1 LNHDA, CDR2 SQIVND (reference sequence). The CDR3: CASSENSEGVGEKLFF. For the CDR3, the DNA is TGTGCCAGTAGCGAAAACTCCGAGGGCGTCGGTGAAAAACTGTTTTTT.

Only a few counts were recorded for this clone. This chain joins TRBV2 and TRBJ2-5, with TRBD2 matching 14 bases. Germline values: CDR1 SNHLY, CDR2 FYNNEI. V shed 7 bases, J shed 6 bases, and the junction held 19 bases outside the gene matches. This CDR3 is built from 19 residues. The DNA of the CDR3 is TGTGCCAGCAATTTCCCGACTAGCGGGGGGGAAGGTACTTCCCAGACCCAGTACTTC. Its translation: CASNFPTSGGEGTSQTQYF. The variable domain in full, with the rest retrieved from reference TRBV2 and TRBJ2-5, is EPEVTQTPSHQVTQMGQEVILRCVPISNHLYFYWYRQILGQKVEFLVSFYNNEISEKSEIFDDQFSVERPDGSNFTLKIRSTKLEDSAMYFCASNFPTSGGEGTSQTQYFGPGTRLLVL.

There are a few counts of this clone. V usage is TRBV5-1 and J usage is TRBJ1-1, with D perhaps TRBD1 (6 bases). The germline V gene encodes CDR1 SGHRS and CDR2 YFSETQ. V was trimmed by 4 bases and J by 4 bases, leaving 8 bases between them. This CDR3 spans 12 amino acids. CDR3 region: CASSRDITEAFF. The CDR3, as DNA: TGCGCCAGCAGCCGGGACATCACTGAAGCTTTCTTT.

The chain uses TRBV5-1 and TRBJ2-4; possibly TRBD2 for D (5 bases). The CDR3 has 12 residues. Germline loops: CDR1 SGHRS, CDR2 YFSETQ. V was pared by 4 bases and J by 7 bases, with 9 bases between. CDR3: CASSPGENIQYF. CDR3 in DNA: TGCGCCAGCAGCCCTGGGGAGAACATTCAGTACTTC.

This clone has more than one count but fewer than ten. The chain recombines TRBV25-1 with TRBJ1-5; 7 bases are a match to TRBD1. From germline, CDR1 is MGHDK and CDR2 SYGVNS. This CDR3 is 16 amino acids long. J was trimmed by 0 bases and V by 3 bases; bases with no gene match: 5. CDR3 coding DNA: TGTGCCAGCAGTGACCCCGGGACAGATAGCAATCAGCCCCAGCATTTT. Amino acid sequence: CASSDPGTDSNQPQHF.

The chain recombines TRBV7-9 with TRBJ1-2; the D is unclear. Per the germline V gene, CDR1 is SEHNR and CDR2 is FQNEAQ (reference sequence). V was clipped by 4 bases and J by 7 bases, with 13 bases between them. The CDR3 covers 13 residues. CDR3 DNA sequence: TGTGCCAGCAGCTCTAACGGAGGGATTGGCTACACCTTC. Residues: CASSSNGGIGYTF.

The chain carries TRBV11-2 and TRBJ2-7; 11 bases fit TRBD2. The germline V gene encodes CDR1 SGHAT and CDR2 FQNNGV. This CDR3 region has 14 residues. Trimming cost V 3 bases and J 3 bases; bases outside gene matches: 1. CDR3 in amino acids: CASSFTSGGYEQYF. The CDR3 DNA is TGTGCCAGCAGCTTTACTAGCGGGGGCTACGAGCAGTACTTC.

This clone was recorded a few times. The gene calls are TRBV19 and TRBJ2-7, with a weak D call TRBD2 (6 bases). Germline V gene sequence: CDR1 LNHDA, CDR2 SQIVND (reference sequence). The V end was cut by 1 base, the J end by 5 bases, with 12 bases between. The CDR3 is 14 amino acids. CDR3 region: CASSIAEGSNEQYF. In nucleotides, the CDR3 is TGTGCCAGTAGTATAGCGGAGGGGAGTAACGAGCAGTACTTC.

The rearrangement joins TRBV27 to TRBJ1-1; D is perhaps TRBD1 (5 bases). Trimming removed 3 bases from V and 5 bases from J, with 13 bases in between. The V gene's germline CDR1 is MNHEY and CDR2 SMNVEV (reference sequence). The CDR3 contains 14 residues. For the CDR3, the DNA is TGTGCCAGCAGTTTTTCGGGGGGAGGGACTGAAGCTTTCTTT. It yields the protein CASSFSGGGTEAFF.

This clone was counted only a few times. V gene TRBV19 combines with J gene TRBJ1-5, with 8 bases that match TRBD1. The V and J ends lost 1 base and 5 bases, in that order; junction bases with no gene match: 4. In germline, CDR1 is LNHDA, CDR2 SQIVND (reference sequence). The CDR3 has 15 amino acids. Written as DNA, the CDR3 is TGTGCCAGTAGTATAGGAGCAGGGGGCTATCAGCCCCAGCATTTT. Residues: CASSIGAGGYQPQHF.

This clone has a handful of counts. This chain joins TRBV7-3 and TRBJ2-3, with D maybe TRBD2 (5 bases). V lost 5 bases to trimming and J lost 1 base, with 13 bases between them. The CDR3 totals 15 residues. Germline assignment: CDR1 SGHTA and CDR2 FQGTGA. The CDR3 bases are TGTGCCAGCAGCAGAAGCTCCGGGGGCACAGATACGCAGTATTTT. This codes for CASSRSSGGTDTQYF. Combining the CDR3 with reference TRBV7-3 and TRBJ2-3 gives the whole variable domain GAGVSQTPSNKVTEKGKYVELRCDPISGHTALYWYRQSLGQGPEFLIYFQGTGAADDSGLPNDRFFAVRPEGSVSTLKIQRTERGDSAVYLCASSRSSGGTDTQYFGPGTRLTVL.

This clone appeared a few times. The chain has TRBV6-1 and TRBJ2-7; D is perhaps TRBD2 (7 bases). The CDR3 has 16 amino acids. CDR1 and CDR2 (germline): MNHNS, SASEGT. Trimming stripped 4 bases from V and 6 bases from J, with 22 bases between. DNA for the CDR3: TGTGCCAGCAGTGCGCACCCTGGAGGACTAGGGGGCGAGCAGTACTTC. It yields the protein CASSAHPGGLGGEQYF.

This clone was counted a few times. V is TRBV15 and J is TRBJ1-3; no firm D call. Germline CDR1 LNHNV, CDR2 YYDKDF (reference sequence). Trimming stripped 3 bases from V and 7 bases from J, with 13 bases between. This CDR3 has 14 amino acids. The CDR3 loop is CATSSWSDWNTIYF. The CDR3 DNA is TGTGCCACCAGCAGTTGGTCTGACTGGAACACCATATATTTT.

This chain connects TRBV4-1 to TRBJ2-5, with a tentative D call TRBD2 (6 bases). The CDR3 length is 14 residues. Germline V gene data show CDR1 as MGHRA and CDR2 as YSYEKL. V was cut by 0 bases and J by 1 base, with 6 bases left in between. The CDR3 coding sequence is TGCGCCAGCAGCCAAGAGGGACTCCAAGAGACCCAGTACTTC. Protein: CASSQEGLQETQYF.

The gene calls are TRBV7-3 and TRBJ2-1; 8 bases fit TRBD2. J was trimmed by 1 base and V by 0 bases; bases with no gene match: 8. Germline assignment: CDR1 SGHTA and CDR2 FQGTGA. CDR3 size: 18 residues. The DNA for the CDR3 is TGTGCCAGCAGCTTAACGGGGTGGCTAGCGGGTTCCTACAATGAGCAGTTCTTC. It is translated as CASSLTGWLAGSYNEQFF.